This TCR beta chain was identified during a study of blood T cell repertoires in COVID-19. Study-level information: Donors in the United States, Italy and Spain gave samples during acute or convalescent COVID-19.

Per the study methods: Reference gene primer amplification gave estimated nucleated cell counts. TCRdb's copy holds only in-frame clones and misses some; the assay was immunoSEQ multiplex PCR. V, J and clone size reflect that table, while D and trimming were determined from the DNA. This sample has approximately 170,000 clones, with roughly 85% found just once. The V end lost 4 bases, the J end lost 6 bases, and 16 bases lay between the germline ends. This CDR3 has 14 amino acids. Germline assignment: CDR1 SQVTM and CDR2 ANQGSEA. The clonotype comes from a woman older than 75 with active or convalescent COVID-19. The chain combines TRBV29-1 with TRBJ2-1; D is possibly TRBD2 (7 bases). Sequenced material: peripheral blood. The CDR3, as DNA: TGCAGCGTTGTTCTCGGGGGGCTAGTCAATGAGCAGTTCTTC. Encoded protein: CSVVLGGLVNEQFF.